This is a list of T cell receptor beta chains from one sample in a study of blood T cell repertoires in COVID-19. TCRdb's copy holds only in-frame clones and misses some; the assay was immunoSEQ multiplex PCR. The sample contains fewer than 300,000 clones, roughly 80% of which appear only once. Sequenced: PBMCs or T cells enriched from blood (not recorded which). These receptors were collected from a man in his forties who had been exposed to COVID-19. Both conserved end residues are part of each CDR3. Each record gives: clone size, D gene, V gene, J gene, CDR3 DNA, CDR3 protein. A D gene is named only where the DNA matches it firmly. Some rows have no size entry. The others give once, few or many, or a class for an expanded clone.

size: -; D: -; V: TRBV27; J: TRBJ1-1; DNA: TGTGCCAGCACCGCACCGGGACATACGACTGAAGCTTTCTTT; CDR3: CASTAPGHTTEAFF
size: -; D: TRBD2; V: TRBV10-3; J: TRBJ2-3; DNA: TGTGCCATCAGGGGTAGCGGGAGTTATAAAGATACGCAGTATTTT; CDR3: CAIRGSGSYKDTQYF
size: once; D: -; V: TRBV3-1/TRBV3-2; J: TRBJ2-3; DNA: TGTGCCAGCAGCCGCCCCTCCGGGAGACGAACAGATACGCAGTATTTT; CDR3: CASSRPSGRRTDTQYF
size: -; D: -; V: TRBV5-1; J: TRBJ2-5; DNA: TGCGCCAGTCAGGTTACCCTAGGGGTTGCGGAGACCCAGTACTTC; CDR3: CASQVTLGVAETQYF
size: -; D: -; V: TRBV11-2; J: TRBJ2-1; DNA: TGTGCCAGCAGCTTAACGAACGGGGACAACAATGAGCAGTTCTTC; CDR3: CASSLTNGDNNEQFF
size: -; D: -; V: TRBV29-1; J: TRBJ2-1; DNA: TGCAGCGCTGAGGACAGCTCCTACAATGAGCAGTTCTTC; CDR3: CSAEDSSYNEQFF
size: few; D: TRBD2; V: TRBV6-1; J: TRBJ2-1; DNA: TGTGCCAGCAGTGATAAGACTAGCGGGAGGAGGGTCAATGAGCAGTTCTTC; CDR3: CASSDKTSGRRVNEQFF
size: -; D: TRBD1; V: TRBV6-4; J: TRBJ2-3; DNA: TGTGCCAGCAGTGACAGGGGGCGGACAGATACGCAGTATTTT; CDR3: CASSDRGRTDTQYF
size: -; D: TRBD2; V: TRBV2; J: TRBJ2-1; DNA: TGTGCCATCTCCGGACTAGCGGGTTGGTACAATGAGCAGTTCTTC; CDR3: CAISGLAGWYNEQFF
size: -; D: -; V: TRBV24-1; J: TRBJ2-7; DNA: TGTGCCACCCGATCTGGCGACTCGGAGTACGAGCAGTACTTC; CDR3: CATRSGDSEYEQYF
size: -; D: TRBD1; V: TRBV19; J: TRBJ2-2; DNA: TGTGCCAGTAGTCCATCCCGGGACAGGGGGCGCGGGGAGCTGTTTTTT; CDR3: CASSPSRDRGRGELFF
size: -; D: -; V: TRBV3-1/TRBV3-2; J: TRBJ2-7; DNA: TGTGCCAGCAGCCCCACTAGGGGGAGCGGCCGTAACTACGAGCAGTACTTC; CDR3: CASSPTRGSGRNYEQYF
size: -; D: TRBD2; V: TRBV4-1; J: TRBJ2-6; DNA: TGCGCCAGCAGCCAAGCTAGCGGGAGGGCCGGGGCCAACGTCCTGACTTTC; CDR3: CASSQASGRAGANVLTF
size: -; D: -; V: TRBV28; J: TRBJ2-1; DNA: TGTGCCAGCAGTACTACTAGCCGGCAGCAGTTCTTC; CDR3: CASSTTSRQQFF
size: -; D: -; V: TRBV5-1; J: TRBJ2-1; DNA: TGCGCCAGCAGCTTGGGGGACTCGAGCCGCAATGAGCAGTTCTTC; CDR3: CASSLGDSSRNEQFF
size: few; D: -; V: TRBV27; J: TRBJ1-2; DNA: TGTGCCAGCAGTCCCGCAACTGGTGGCTACACCTTC; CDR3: CASSPATGGYTF
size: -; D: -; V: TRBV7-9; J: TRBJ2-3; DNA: TGTGCCAGCAGCTTAGACCCGCGACAACCCACAGATACGCAGTATTTT; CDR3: CASSLDPRQPTDTQYF
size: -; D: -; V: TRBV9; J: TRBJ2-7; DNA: TGTGCCAGCAGCGTAGATGTCCAAAGAGGGCCCTACGAGCAGTACTTC; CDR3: CASSVDVQRGPYEQYF
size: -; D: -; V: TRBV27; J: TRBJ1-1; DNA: TGTGCCAGCAGGGCCCTGACTGAAGCTTTCTTT; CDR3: CASRALTEAFF
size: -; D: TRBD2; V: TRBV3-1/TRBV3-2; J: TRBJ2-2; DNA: TGTGCCAGCAGCCAATTCTTCTCGGGGGTTAGCGGGACCTCGGTCACCGGGGAGCTGTTTTTT; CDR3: CASSQFFSGVSGTSVTGELFF
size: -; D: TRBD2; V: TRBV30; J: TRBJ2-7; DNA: TGTGCCTGGATCAGTCGAGCGGGACTACACTACGAGCAGTACTTC; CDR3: CAWISRAGLHYEQYF
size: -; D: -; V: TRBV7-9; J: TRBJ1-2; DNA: TGTGCCAGCAGCTTAGCCGCAGGTTCCAACTATGGCTACACCTTC; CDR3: CASSLAAGSNYGYTF
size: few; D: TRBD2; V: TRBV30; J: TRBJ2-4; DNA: TGTGCCTGGTCTAGCGGGAGTAGCAACATTCAGTACTTC; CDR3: CAWSSGSSNIQYF
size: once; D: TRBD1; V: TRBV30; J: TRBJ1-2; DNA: TGTGCCTGGACTCCAGACAGGGGGGATTATGGCTACACCTTC; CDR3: CAWTPDRGDYGYTF
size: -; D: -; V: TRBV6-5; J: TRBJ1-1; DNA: TGTGCCAGCAATCACAGACCTCTCATGAACACTGAAGCTTTCTTT; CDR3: CASNHRPLMNTEAFF
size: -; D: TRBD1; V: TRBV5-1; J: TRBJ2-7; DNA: TGCGCCAGCAGCCCGGGACAGGTGAAGTACTTC; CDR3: CASSPGQVKYF
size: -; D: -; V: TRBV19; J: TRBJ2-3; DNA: TGTGCCAGTAGCGCCTTGACTGGAGGCACAGATACGCAGTATTTT; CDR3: CASSALTGGTDTQYF
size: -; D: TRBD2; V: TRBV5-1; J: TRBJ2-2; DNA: TGCGCCAGCAGATTAGCGGGAGCCGTCGGGGAGCTGTTTTTT; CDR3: CASRLAGAVGELFF
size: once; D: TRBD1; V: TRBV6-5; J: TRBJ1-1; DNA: TGTGCCAGCAGTCCCGGGACAGAGAACACTGAAGCTTTCTTT; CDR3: CASSPGTENTEAFF
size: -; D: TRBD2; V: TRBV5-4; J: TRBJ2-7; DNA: TGTGCCAGCAGCCCTCCCGGGACTAGCGGGAGGGGGTTAGGCGAGCAGTACTTC; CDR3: CASSPPGTSGRGLGEQYF
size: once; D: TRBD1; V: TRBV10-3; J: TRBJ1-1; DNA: TGTGCCACTCGACAGGGGAACACTGAAGCTTTCTTT; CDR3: CATRQGNTEAFF
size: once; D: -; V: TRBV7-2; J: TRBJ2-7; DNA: TGTGCCAGCAGCTTAGTGTGGCAGGGGAAGCACGAGCAGTACTTC; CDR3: CASSLVWQGKHEQYF
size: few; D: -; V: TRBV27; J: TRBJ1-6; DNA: TGTGCCAGCAGAAACGGAGGTTCACCCCTCCACTTT; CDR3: CASRNGGSPLHF
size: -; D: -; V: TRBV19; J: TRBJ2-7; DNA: TGTGCCAGTAGGGGGGGAGGAGGCTACGAGCAGTACTTC; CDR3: CASRGGGGYEQYF
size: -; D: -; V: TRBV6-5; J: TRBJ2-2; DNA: TGTGCCAGCAGGGGTTGGGCCGAGAACACCGGGGAGCTGTTTTTT; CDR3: CASRGWAENTGELFF
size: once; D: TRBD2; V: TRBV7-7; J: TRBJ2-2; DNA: TGTGCTAGCAGTTTAGCGGGAGGGGACACCGGGGAGCTGTTTTTT; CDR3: CASSLAGGDTGELFF
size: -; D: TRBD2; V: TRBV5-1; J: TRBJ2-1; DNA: TGCGCCAGCAGCTTAGGTACGGGAGGAGGAGTGAATGAGCAGTTCTTC; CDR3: CASSLGTGGGVNEQFF
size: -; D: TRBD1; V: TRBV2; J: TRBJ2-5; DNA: TGTGCCAGCAGCCGGGACAGTGTCGACGGAGAGACCCAGTACTTC; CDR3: CASSRDSVDGETQYF
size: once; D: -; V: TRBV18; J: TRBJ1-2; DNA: TGTGCCAGCTCACCACAACAGGGCGAGGGTGGTGGCTACACCTTC; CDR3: CASSPQQGEGGGYTF
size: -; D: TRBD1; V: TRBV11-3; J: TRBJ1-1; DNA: TGTGCCAGCAGCTTAAGACAGGGCTTTTACACTGAAGCTTTCTTT; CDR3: CASSLRQGFYTEAFF
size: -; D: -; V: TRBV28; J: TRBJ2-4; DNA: TGTGCCAGCAGTTCTCCAGGGGTGATACTAGCCAAAAACATTCAGTACTTC; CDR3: CASSSPGVILAKNIQYF